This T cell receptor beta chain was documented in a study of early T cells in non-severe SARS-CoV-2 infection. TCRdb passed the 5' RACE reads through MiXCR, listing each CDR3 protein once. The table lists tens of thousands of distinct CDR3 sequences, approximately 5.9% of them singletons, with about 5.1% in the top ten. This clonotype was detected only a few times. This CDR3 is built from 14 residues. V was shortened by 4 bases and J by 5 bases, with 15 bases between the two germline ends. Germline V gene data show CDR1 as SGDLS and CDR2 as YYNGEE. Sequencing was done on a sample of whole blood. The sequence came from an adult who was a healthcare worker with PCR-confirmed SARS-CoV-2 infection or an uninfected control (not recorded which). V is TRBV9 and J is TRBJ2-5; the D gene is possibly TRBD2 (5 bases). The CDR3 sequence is CASSQGWGDETQYF. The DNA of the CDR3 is TGTGCCAGCAGCCAAGGATGGGGAGACGAGACCCAGTACTTC.